The rows below give T cell receptor beta chains drawn from one sample of a study of T cell responses to AZD1222 COVID-19 vaccine. Using immunoSEQ multiplex PCR, the repertoire was profiled, and TCRdb retains in-frame clones only, with some absent. The table records some 120,000 clones, around nine tenths of them present only once. Sequencing used peripheral blood, obtained on day 0 of AZD1222 vaccination. The receptors were sampled from an adult in good health. The CDR3 runs from the conserved cysteine through the conserved F or W. A D gene is named only where the DNA matches it firmly. Rows give clone size only sometimes, using once, few, many, or a class for an expanded clone.

>TRBV2|TRBD1|NA|TRBJ1-3
TGTGCCAGCAGTGAGAGCAGGGGGCGCGGAAACACCATATATTTT
CASSESRGRGNTIYF
>TRBV29-1|NA|NA|TRBJ1-2
TGCAGCGTTGAACCGGTGGCCAGGGTAGGGGTAAACTATGGCTACACCTTC
CSVEPVARVGVNYGYTF
>TRBV7-9|TRBD2|NA|TRBJ2-1
TGTGCCAGCAGCTTAGCACTAGCGGGGGTCAATGAGCAGTTCTTC
CASSLALAGVNEQFF
>TRBV2|NA|NA|TRBJ2-4
TGTGCCAGCAGTCTCGAGGGACAAAAAAACATTCAGTACTTC
CASSLEGQKNIQYF
>TRBV19|NA|NA|TRBJ1-2
TGTGCCAGTAGTATATTGGGGATGGGATACTATGGCTACACCTTC
CASSILGMGYYGYTF
>TRBV7-8|NA|once|TRBJ1-2
TGTGCCAGCAGCTTCGCAGGAGCTAACTATGGCTACACCTTC
CASSFAGANYGYTF
>TRBV28|NA|few|TRBJ1-2
TGTGCCAGCAGTTTAGGCAGGGTAGGCTATGGCTACACCTTC
CASSLGRVGYGYTF
>TRBV2|NA|NA|TRBJ1-1
TGTGCCAGCAGTGAAAGTACGGGCAATCAAGCTTTCTTT
CASSESTGNQAFF
>TRBV28|NA|NA|TRBJ2-7
TGTGCCAGCAGTTCGTTCTACGAGCAGTACTTC
CASSSFYEQYF
>TRBV3-1/TRBV3-2|NA|NA|TRBJ2-3
TGTGCCAGCAGCCAAGATCGGGGCGGGGACACAGATACGCAGTATTTT
CASSQDRGGDTDTQYF
>TRBV5-1|TRBD2|NA|TRBJ2-7
TGCGCCAGCAGCACGGGACTAGCGGGAGCCCACGAGCAGTACTTC
CASSTGLAGAHEQYF
>TRBV7-6|TRBD1|NA|TRBJ2-2
TGTGCCAGCAGCCCTGGTCCAGGGGGCCTTAACACCGGGGAGCTGTTTTTT
CASSPGPGGLNTGELFF
>TRBV2|TRBD1|NA|TRBJ1-1
TGTGCCAGCTTGGGACAGGAGCGAGCTTTCTTT
CASLGQERAFF
>TRBV6-1|NA|NA|TRBJ2-1
TGTGCCAGCAGTGAAGCGGTTTCTTCTTACAATGAGCAGTTCTTC
CASSEAVSSYNEQFF
>TRBV7-7|NA|NA|TRBJ2-2
TGTGCCAGTGGGGGCTATGCCGGGGAGCTGTTTTTT
CASGGYAGELFF